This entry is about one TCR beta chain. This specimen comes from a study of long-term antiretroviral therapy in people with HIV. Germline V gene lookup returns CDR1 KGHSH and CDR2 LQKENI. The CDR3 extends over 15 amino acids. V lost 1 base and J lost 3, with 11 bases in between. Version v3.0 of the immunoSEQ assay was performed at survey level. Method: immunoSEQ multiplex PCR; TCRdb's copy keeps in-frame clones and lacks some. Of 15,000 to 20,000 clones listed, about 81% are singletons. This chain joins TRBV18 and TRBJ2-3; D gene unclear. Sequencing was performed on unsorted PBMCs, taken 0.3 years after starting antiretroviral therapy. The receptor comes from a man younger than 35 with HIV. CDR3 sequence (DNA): TGTGCCAGCTCACCACGTGCTTCCGGGACAGATACGCAGTATTTT. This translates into CASSPRASGTDTQYF.